This paragraph reports one TCR beta chain. It has no known antigen specificity. No much larger clone is present one base from it, and per-base qualities are unavailable. This entry comes from a study of blood T cells in healthy people across ages (dated by TCRdb to the mid-2010s). Background for the entire study: Template switching captured roughly one uniquely barcoded TCR beta cDNA molecule per two T cells in model experiments. The study measured age-related changes in TCR beta repertoire diversity using deep sequencing normalized with unique cDNA molecular identifiers. The donors were divided into four age groups: young (average about 15 years), middle-aged (approximately 42), aged (about 60) and long-lived (about 79). To avoid experimental bias, donors of different ages were distributed randomly across sequencing lanes. Using the same blood draw, the study looked at two additional independent replicas of 1 million unique cDNA reads for two donors, one aged 18 to 30 and the other aged 80 or older. General study outcomes and caveats: Estimates of total diversity from one million sequenced T cells were regarded as lower bounds and underestimates. As age increased, observed TCR beta diversity per million T cells dropped in a roughly linear way, and a significant reduction was already evident by age 40. A strong correlation was found between observed TCR beta diversity and the percentage of naive T cells measured by flow cytometry. Since profiling was done on bulk unsorted PBMCs, naive and antigen-experienced compartments could not be conclusively compared. The CMV infection status of donors was not known, potentially confounding age-related changes in expanded clonotypes. Compared with the aged group, more naive CD4+ T cells, fewer expanded clones and increased TCR diversity were shown by the long-lived group, suggesting age selection.

Donors were a few dozen systemically healthy Caucasian individuals from Russia aged roughly 6 to 100 years. Approximately 10 milliliters of peripheral blood were collected from each donor into EDTA-treated Vacutainer tubes. PBMCs were isolated by Ficoll-Paque density-gradient centrifugation, with at least 7 million obtained per sample. Total RNA, at least 6 micrograms per sample, was extracted from PBMCs with Trizol reagent. For every donor, flow cytometry on a PBMC aliquot measured the percentage of naive CD45RAhigh/CD27high T cells. The CDR3 covers 13 residues, taking in both the cysteine and the phenylalanine. Only CDR3 DNA remains: 39 bases, in frame from the first base. V loses 4 bases of germline sequence and J loses 2 bases, and the interval between the two ends is 8 bases. The germline V gene yields SGHRS for CDR1 and YFSETQ for CDR2. Library construction relied on 5' RACE. Sequencing relied on an Illumina HiSeq 2500. A second PCR of roughly 7 to 12 cycles was run with a J-beta primer mix and a sample-barcoded 5' primer. A template-switch 5' adaptor carrying 12 random nucleotides introduced a unique molecular identifier onto each TCR beta cDNA molecule. Each sample yielded at least 2.5 million CDR3-containing paired-end reads. All of the RNA was converted into first-strand cDNA using the Mint cDNA synthesis kit, with a TRBC-specific oligonucleotide serving as the primer. After uracil-DNA glycosylase treatment, a first 18-cycle PCR used universal primers M1SS and BC2_uni_R on all cDNA. The original methods were these. For normalization, 1 million high-quality reads were randomly selected from each sample, with every read carrying a distinct molecular identifier. Instead of being binned into consensus sequences, reads with shared molecular identifiers were discarded. MiTCR, set to a Q25 quality threshold and the strictest error-elimination algorithm, was used for CDR3 identification, clonotype clustering and error correction. Lower-bound total TCR beta diversity was estimated with a nonparametric unseen species model using Euler transformation. TCRdb reworked the public reads: Q25 trimming with fastp, MiXCR clone assembly, productive beta chains retained. Each CDR3 protein gets just one entry, which takes the most common genes and DNA from the rows behind it. The V and J calls and clone size come from TCRdb's table, not from the authors' own analysis. For this sample the table gives 600,000 to 1,000,000 distinct CDR3 sequences, of which roughly 60% were detected only once. The ten largest clones represent 22% of the sample.

Sequenced material: blood. This chain is built from TRBV5-1 and TRBJ2-3, with the D gene too uncertain to name. This sequence was found in a man aged 25-40 years in good health. The CDR3 is CASSQPDTDTQYF. The DNA sequence follows: TGCGCCAGCAGCCAGCCAGACACAGATACGCAGTATTTT.